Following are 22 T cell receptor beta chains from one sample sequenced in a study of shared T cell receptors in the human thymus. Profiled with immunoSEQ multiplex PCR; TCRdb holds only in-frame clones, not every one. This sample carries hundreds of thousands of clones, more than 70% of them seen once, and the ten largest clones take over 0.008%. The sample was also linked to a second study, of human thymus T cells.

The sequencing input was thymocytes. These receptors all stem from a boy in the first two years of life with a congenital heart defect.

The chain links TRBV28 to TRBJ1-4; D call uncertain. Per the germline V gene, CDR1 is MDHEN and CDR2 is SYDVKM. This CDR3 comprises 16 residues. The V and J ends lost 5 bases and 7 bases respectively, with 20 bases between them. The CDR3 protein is CASSPKRTLRSEKLFF. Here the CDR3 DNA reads TGTGCCAGCAGTCCCAAACGGACTCTCCGGAGTGAAAAACTGTTTTTT.

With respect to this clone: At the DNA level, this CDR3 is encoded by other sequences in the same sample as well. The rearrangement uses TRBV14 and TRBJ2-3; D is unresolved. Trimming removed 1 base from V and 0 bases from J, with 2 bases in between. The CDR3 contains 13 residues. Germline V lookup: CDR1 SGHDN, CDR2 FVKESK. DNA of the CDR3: TGTGCCAGCAGCCAAGCTAGCACAGATACGCAGTATTTT. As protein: CASSQASTDTQYF.

The CDR3 sequence is CATSRTGTGVWETQYF. The CDR3 DNA reads TGTGCCACCAGCAGAACCGGGACAGGGGTTTGGGAGACCCAGTACTTC. This chain uses TRBV15 with TRBJ2-5; 10 bases align to TRBD1. Germline V gene data show CDR1 as LNHNV and CDR2 as YYDKDF (reference sequence). The V and J ends lost 2 bases and 5 bases, in that order; junction bases with no gene match: 8. The CDR3 is 16 residues long. The full variable domain, its missing parts supplied by reference TRBV15 and TRBJ2-5, is DAMVIQNPRYQVTQFGKPVTLSCSQTLNHNVMYWYQQKSSQAPKLLFHYYDKDFNNEADTPDNFQSRRPNTSFCFLDIRSPGLGDTAMYLCATSRTGTGVWETQYFGPGTRLLVL.

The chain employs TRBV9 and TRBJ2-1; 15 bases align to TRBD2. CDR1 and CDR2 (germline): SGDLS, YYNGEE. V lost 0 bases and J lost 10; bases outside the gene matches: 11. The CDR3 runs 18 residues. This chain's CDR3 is CASSVGTSGRAEVGEQFF. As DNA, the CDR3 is TGTGCCAGCAGCGTAGGGACTAGCGGGAGGGCCGAGGTTGGCGAGCAGTTCTTC. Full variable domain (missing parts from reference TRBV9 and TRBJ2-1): DSGVTQTPKHLITATGQRVTLRCSPRSGDLSVYWYQQSLDQGLQFLIQYYNGEERAKGNILERFSAQQFPDLHSELNLSSLELGDSALYFCASSVGTSGRAEVGEQFFGPGTRLTVL.

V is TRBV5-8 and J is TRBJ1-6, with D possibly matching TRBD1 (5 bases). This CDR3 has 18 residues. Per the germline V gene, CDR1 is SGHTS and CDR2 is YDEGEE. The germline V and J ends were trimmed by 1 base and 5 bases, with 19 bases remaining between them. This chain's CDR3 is CASSLSSGFQLNNSPLHF. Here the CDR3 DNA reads TGTGCCAGCAGCTTGTCTTCAGGGTTTCAGTTAAATAATTCACCCCTCCACTTT.

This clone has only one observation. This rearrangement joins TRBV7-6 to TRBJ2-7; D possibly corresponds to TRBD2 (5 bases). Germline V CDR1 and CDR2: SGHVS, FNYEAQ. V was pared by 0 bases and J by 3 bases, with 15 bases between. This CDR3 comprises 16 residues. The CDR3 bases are TGTGCCAGCAGCTTAGCGATCGGGGAAAGGGACTACGAGCAGTACTTC. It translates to CASSLAIGERDYEQYF.

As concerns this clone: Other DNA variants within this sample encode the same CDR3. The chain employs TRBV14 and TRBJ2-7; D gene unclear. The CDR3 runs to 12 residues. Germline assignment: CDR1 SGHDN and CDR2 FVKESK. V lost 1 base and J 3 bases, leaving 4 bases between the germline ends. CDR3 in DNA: TGTGCCAGCAGCCAAGTTAGCTACGAGCAGTACTTC. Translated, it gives CASSQVSYEQYF.

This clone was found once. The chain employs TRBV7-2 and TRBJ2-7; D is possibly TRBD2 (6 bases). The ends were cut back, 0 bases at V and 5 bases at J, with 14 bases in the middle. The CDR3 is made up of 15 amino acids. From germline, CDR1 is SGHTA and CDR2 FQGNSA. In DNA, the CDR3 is TGTGCCAGCAGCTTAGCGGGAGGTTCTATCGACGAGCAGTACTTC. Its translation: CASSLAGGSIDEQYF.

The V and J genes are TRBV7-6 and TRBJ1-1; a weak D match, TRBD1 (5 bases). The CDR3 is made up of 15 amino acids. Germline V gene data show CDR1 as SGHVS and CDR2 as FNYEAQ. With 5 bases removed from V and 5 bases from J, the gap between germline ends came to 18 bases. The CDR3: CASSPSLGGYTEAFF. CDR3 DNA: TGTGCCAGCAGCCCGTCCTTGGGGGGATATACTGAAGCTTTCTTT.

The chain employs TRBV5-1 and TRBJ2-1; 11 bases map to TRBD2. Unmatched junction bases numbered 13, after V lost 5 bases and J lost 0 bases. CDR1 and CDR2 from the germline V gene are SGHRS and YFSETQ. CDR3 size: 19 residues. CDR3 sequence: CASSGSLAGGPLSYNEQFF. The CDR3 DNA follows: TGCGCCAGCAGTGGTAGTCTAGCGGGAGGACCCCTCTCCTACAATGAGCAGTTCTTC. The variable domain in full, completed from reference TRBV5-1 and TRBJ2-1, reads KAGVTQTPRYLIKTRGQQVTLSCSPISGHRSVSWYQQTPGQGLQFLFEYFSETQRNKGNFPGRFSGRQFSNSRSEMNVSTLELGDSALYLCASSGSLAGGPLSYNEQFFGPGTRLTVL.

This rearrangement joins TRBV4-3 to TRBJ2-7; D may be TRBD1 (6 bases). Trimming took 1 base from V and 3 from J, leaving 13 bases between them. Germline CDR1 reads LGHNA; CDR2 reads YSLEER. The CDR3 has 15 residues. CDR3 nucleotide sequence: TGCGCCAGCAGCCAAGGTCAGAACAGGGTCTACGAGCAGTACTTC. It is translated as CASSQGQNRVYEQYF.

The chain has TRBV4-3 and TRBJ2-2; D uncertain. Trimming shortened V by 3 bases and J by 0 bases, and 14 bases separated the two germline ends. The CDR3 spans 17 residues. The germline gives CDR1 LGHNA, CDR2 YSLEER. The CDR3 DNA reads TGCGCCAGCAGCCATGGGCAGGCCACAACGAACACCGGGGAGCTGTTTTTT. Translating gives CASSHGQATTNTGELFF.

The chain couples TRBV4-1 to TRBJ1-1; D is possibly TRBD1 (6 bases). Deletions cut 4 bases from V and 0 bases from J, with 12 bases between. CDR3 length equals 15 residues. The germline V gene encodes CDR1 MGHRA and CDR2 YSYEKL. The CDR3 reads CASSPAGHLNTEAFF. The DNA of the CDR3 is TGCGCCAGCAGCCCAGCGGGACACTTGAACACTGAAGCTTTCTTT.

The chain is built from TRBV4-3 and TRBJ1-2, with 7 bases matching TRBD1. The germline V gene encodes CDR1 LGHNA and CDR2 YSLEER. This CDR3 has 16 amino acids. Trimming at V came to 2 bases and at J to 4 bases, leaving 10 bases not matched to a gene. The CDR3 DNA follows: TGCGCCAGCAGCCAATTTAGAATGACAGGGAGCTATGGCTACACCTTC. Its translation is CASSQFRMTGSYGYTF.

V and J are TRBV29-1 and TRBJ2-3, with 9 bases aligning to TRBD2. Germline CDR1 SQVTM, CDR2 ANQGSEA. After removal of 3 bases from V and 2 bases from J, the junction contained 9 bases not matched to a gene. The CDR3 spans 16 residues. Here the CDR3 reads CSVEDWSGGLTDTQYF. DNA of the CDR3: TGCAGCGTTGAGGATTGGAGCGGGGGGCTCACAGATACGCAGTATTTT.

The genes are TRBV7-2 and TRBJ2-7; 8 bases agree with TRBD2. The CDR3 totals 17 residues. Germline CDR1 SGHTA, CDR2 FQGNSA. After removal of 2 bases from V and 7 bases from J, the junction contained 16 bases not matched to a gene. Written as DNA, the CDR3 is TGTGCCAGCAGCTTAATTGGCTGGACGGGAGGGCCGGAAGAGCAGTACTTC. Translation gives CASSLIGWTGGPEEQYF. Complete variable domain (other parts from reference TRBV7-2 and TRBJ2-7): GAGVSQSPSNKVTEKGKDVELRCDPISGHTALYWYRQSLGQGLEFLIYFQGNSAPDKSGLPSDRFSAERTGGSVSTLTIQRTQQEDSAVYLCASSLIGWTGGPEEQYFGPGTRLTVT.

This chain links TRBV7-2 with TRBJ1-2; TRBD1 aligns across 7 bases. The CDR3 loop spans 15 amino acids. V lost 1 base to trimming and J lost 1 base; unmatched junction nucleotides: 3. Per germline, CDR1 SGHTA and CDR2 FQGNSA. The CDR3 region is CASSLVGQCNYGYTF. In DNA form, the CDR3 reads TGTGCCAGCAGCTTAGTGGGACAGTGTAACTATGGCTACACCTTC.

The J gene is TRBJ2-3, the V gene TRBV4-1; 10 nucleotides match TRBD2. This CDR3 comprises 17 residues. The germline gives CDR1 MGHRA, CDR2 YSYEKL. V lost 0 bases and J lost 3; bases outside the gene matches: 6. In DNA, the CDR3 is TGCGCCAGCAGCCAAGATCGGCTAGCGGGAGTAACAGATACGCAGTATTTT. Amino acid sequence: CASSQDRLAGVTDTQYF.

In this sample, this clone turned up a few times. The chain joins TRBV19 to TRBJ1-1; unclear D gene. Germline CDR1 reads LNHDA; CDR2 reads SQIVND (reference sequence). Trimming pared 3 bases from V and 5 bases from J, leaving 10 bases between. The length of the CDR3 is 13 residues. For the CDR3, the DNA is TGTGCCAGTAGTATGTCCACGGGGACTGAAGCTTTCTTT. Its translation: CASSMSTGTEAFF.

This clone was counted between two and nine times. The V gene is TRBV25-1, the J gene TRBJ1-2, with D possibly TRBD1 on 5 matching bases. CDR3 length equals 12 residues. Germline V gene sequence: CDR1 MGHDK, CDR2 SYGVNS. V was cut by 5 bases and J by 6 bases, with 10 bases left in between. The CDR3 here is CASSSHRHGYTF. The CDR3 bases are TGTGCCAGCAGTTCCCACAGGCATGGCTACACCTTC.

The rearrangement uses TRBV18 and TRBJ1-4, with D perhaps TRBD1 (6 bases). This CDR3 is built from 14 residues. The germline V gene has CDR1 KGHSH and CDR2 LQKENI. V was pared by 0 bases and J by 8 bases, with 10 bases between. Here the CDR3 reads CASSPPGAGEKLFF. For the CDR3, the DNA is TGTGCCAGCTCACCACCGGGGGCAGGGGAAAAACTGTTTTTT.

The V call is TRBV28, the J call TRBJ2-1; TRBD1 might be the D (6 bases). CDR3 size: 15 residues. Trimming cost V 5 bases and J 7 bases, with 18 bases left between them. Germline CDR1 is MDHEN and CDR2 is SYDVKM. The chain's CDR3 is CASSQDPTGKNEQFF. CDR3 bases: TGTGCCAGCAGTCAAGACCCAACAGGGAAAAATGAGCAGTTCTTC.